A selection of T cell receptor beta chains follows, all from one sample in a study of PD-L1 blockade in urothelial cancer. Generated by immunoSEQ multiplex PCR, the TCRdb table keeps only in-frame clones and is missing some. Of approximately 80,000 clones in the sample, about 80% were seen once. Here the sequenced sample was PBMCs, taken around atezolizumab (anti-PD-L1) treatment. All receptors derive from a man between 65 and 85 years old with urothelial cancer. Each CDR3 is given with its conserved first and last residue. Each record gives: J gene, V gene, CDR3 protein.

>TRBJ2-3|TRBV5-1
CASSRGLAGTSSTDTQYF
>TRBJ2-7|TRBV7-8
CASSFSGRLYEQYF
>TRBJ2-7|TRBV2
CASSARTVTYEQYF
>TRBJ2-5|TRBV11-3
CASSQLGTQYF
>TRBJ1-5|TRBV10-3
CAISESTGDSNQPQHF
>TRBJ2-3|TRBV10-2
CASSGTRGLAGADTQYF
>TRBJ2-1|TRBV19
CASSFSGSSYNEQFF
>TRBJ2-1|TRBV7-3
CASSRSGLAGVSSYNEQFF
>TRBJ2-5|TRBV5-6
CASSLVGGVDQETQYF
>TRBJ1-1|TRBV6-6
CASSYRGGLEGTEAFF